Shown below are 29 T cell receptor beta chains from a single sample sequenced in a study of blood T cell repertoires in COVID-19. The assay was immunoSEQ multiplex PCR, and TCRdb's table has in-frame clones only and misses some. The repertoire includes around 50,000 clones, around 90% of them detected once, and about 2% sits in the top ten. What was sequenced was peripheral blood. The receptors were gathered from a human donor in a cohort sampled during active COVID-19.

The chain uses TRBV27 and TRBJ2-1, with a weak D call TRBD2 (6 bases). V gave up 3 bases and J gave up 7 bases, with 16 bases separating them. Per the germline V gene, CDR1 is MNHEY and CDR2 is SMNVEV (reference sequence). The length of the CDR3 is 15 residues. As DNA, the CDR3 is TGTGCCAGCAGTTTCACCACGACTAGGATGAATGAGCAGTTCTTC. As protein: CASSFTTTRMNEQFF.

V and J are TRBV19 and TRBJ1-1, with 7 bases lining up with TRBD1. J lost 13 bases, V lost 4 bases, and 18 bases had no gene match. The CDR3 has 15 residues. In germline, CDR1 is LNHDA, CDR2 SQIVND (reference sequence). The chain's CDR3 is CASSTTGVGRTTVFF. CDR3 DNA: TGTGCCAGTAGTACAACAGGGGTGGGACGGACTACGGTTTTCTTT.

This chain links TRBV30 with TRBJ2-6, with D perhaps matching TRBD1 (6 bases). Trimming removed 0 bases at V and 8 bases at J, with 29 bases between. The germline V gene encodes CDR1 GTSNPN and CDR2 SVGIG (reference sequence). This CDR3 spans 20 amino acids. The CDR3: CAWSVYTGTYRTLGTNVLTF. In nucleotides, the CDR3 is TGTGCCTGGAGTGTGTATACAGGGACCTACAGAACTCTGGGGACCAACGTCCTGACTTTC.

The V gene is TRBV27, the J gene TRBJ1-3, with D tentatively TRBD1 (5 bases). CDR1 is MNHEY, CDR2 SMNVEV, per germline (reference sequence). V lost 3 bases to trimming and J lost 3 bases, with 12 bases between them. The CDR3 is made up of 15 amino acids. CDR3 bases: TGTGCCAGCAGTTTTAGGAGGGGTGGTGGAAACACCATATATTTT. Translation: CASSFRRGGGNTIYF.

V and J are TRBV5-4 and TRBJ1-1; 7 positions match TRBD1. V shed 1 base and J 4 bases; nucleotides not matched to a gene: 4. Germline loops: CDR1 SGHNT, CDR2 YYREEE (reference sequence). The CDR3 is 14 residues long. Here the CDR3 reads CASSLNRGGTEAFF. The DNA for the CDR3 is TGTGCCAGCAGCTTGAACAGGGGAGGCACTGAAGCTTTCTTT. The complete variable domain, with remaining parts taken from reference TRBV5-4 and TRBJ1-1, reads ETGVTQSPTHLIKTRGQQVTLRCSSQSGHNTVSWYQQALGQGPQFIFQYYREEENGRGNFPPRFSGLQFPNYSSELNVNALELDDSALYLCASSLNRGGTEAFFGQGTRLTVV.

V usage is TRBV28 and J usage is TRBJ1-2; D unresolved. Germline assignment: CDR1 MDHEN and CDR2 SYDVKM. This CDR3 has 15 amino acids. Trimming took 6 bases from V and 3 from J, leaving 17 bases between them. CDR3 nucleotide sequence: TGTGCCAGCAGCTCCTGGCAGAATACCTACTATGGCTACACCTTC. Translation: CASSSWQNTYYGYTF.

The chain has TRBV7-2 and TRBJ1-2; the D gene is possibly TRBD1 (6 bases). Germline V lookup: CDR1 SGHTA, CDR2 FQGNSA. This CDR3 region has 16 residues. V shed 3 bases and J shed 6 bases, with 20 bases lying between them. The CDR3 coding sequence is TGTGCCAGCAGCTTCTTTGCCCCGGGGGCGGGGGATGGCTACACCTTC. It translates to CASSFFAPGAGDGYTF.

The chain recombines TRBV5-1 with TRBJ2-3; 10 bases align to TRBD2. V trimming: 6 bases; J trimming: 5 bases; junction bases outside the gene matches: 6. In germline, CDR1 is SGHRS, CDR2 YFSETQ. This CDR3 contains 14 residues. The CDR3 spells CASKSGGAKDTQYF. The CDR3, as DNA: TGCGCCAGCAAGAGCGGGGGGGCCAAAGATACGCAGTATTTT.

CDR3 residues: CASSISRGNTEAFF. In nucleotides, the CDR3 is TGTGCCAGCAGCATAAGTAGGGGGAACACTGAAGCTTTCTTT. The chain couples TRBV7-9 to TRBJ1-1, with D possibly being TRBD1 (5 bases). V dropped 5 bases and J dropped 1 base, with 11 bases sitting between them. The CDR3 consists of 14 residues. Germline V gene sequence: CDR1 SEHNR, CDR2 FQNEAQ (reference sequence).

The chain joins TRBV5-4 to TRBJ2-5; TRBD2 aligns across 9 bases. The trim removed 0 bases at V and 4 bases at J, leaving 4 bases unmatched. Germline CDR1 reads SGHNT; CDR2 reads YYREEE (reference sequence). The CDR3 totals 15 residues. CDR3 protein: CASSLGVAGVETQYF. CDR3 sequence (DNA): TGTGCCAGCAGCTTGGGGGTAGCGGGGGTAGAGACCCAGTACTTC.

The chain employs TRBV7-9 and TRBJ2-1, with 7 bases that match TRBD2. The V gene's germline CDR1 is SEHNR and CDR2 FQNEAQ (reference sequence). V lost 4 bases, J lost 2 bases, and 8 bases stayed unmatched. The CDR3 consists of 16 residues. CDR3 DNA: TGTGCCAGCAGCTCGGGCGGGAGAACCCCCTACAATGAGCAGTTCTTC. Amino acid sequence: CASSSGGRTPYNEQFF.

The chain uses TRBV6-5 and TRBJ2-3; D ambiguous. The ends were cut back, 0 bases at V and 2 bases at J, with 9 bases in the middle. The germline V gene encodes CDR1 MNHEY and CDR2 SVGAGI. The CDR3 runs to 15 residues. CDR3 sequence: CASSYSSLNTDTQYF. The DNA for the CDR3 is TGTGCCAGCAGTTACTCTAGTCTTAACACAGATACGCAGTATTTT.

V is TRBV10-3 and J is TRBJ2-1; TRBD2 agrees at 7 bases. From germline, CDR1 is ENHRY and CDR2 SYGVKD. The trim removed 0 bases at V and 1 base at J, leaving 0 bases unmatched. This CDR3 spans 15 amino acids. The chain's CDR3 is CAISESRGSYNEQFF. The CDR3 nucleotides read TGTGCCATCAGTGAGTCGCGGGGGTCCTACAATGAGCAGTTCTTC.

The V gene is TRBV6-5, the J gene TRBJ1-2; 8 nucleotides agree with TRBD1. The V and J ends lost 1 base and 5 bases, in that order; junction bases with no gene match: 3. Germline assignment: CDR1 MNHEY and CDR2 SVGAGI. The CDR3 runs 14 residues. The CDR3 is CASSYYGQGYGYTF. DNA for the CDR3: TGTGCCAGCAGTTACTACGGACAGGGATATGGCTACACCTTC.

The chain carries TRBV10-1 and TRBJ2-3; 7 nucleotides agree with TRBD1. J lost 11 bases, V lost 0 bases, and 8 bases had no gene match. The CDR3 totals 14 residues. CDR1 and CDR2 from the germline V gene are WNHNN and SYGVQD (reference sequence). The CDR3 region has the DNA TGCGCCAGCAGTGAGTCGAGGACAGGAGCAAAGCAGTATTTT. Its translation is CASSESRTGAKQYF.

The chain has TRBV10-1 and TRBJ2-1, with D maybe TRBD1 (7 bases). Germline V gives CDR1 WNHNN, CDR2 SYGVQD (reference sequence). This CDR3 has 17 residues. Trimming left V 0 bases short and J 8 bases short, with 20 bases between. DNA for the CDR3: TGCGCCAGCAGTGAGTCGATCGGAGGGGGCTTTCGGGATGAGCAGTTCTTC. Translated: CASSESIGGGFRDEQFF.

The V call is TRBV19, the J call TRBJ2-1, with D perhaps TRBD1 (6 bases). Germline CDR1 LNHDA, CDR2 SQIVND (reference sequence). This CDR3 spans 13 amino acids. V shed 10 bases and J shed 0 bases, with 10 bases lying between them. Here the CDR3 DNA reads TGTGCCACGAGGGGGAGCTCCTACAATGAGCAGTTCTTC. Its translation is CATRGSSYNEQFF.

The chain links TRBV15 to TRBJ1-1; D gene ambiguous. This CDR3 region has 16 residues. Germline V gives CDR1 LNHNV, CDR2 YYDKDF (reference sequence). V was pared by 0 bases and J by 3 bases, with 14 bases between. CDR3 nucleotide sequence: TGTGCCACCAGCAGAGACGGCAGGTTAGCGGACACTGAAGCTTTCTTT. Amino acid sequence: CATSRDGRLADTEAFF.

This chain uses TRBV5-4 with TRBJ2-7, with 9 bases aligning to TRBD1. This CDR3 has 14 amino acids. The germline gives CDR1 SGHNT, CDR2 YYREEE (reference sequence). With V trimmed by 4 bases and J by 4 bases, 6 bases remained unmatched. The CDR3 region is CASSPEQGAYEQYF. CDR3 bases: TGTGCCAGCAGCCCTGAACAGGGGGCATACGAGCAGTACTTC.

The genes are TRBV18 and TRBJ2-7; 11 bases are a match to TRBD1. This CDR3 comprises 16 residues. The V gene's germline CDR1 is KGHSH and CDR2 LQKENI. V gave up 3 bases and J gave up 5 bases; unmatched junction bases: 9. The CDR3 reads CASSPLGQGAFHEQYF. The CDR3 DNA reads TGTGCCAGCTCACCCCTCGGACAGGGGGCATTCCACGAGCAGTACTTC.

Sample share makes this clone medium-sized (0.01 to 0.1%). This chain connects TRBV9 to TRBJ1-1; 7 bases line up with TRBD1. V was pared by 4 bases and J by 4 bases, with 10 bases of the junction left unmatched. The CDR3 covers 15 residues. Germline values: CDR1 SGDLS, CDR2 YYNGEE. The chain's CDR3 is CASSLGGGAGTEAFF. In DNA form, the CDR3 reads TGTGCCAGCAGCCTTGGAGGGGGCGCAGGCACTGAAGCTTTCTTT.

The CDR3 DNA reads TGTGCCAGCAGTTCGGCAGGGGACAACTCTGGAAACACCATATATTTT. Protein: CASSSAGDNSGNTIYF. This chain uses TRBV27 with TRBJ1-3; perhaps TRBD1 as D (6 bases). Germline V lookup: CDR1 MNHEY, CDR2 SMNVEV (reference sequence). V was shortened by 4 bases and J by 0 bases, with 13 bases between the two germline ends. The CDR3 contains 16 residues.

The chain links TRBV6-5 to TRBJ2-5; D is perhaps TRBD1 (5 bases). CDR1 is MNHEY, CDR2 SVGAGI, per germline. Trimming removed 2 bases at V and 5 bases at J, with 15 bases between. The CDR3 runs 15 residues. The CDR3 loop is CASSYTRGAGETQYF. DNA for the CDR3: TGTGCCAGCAGTTACACCCGAGGAGCAGGGGAGACCCAGTACTTC.

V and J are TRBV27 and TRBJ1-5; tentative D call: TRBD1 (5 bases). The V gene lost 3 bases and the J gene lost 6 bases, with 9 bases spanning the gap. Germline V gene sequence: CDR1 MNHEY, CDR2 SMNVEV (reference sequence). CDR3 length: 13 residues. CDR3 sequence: CASSFSDSQPQHF. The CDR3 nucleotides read TGTGCCAGCAGTTTCTCCGACAGTCAGCCCCAGCATTTT.

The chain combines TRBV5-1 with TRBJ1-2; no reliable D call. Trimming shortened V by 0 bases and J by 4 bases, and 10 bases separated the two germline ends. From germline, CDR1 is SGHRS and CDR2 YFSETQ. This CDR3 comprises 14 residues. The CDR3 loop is CASSLDGRGYGYTF. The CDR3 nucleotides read TGCGCCAGCAGCTTGGATGGCCGTGGCTATGGCTACACCTTC.

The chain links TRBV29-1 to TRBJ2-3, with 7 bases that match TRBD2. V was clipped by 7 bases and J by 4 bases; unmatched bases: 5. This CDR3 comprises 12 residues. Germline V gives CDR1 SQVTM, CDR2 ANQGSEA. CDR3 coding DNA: TGCAGCGGTGGGAGGGGTTCAGATACGCAGTATTTT. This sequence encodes CSGGRGSDTQYF.

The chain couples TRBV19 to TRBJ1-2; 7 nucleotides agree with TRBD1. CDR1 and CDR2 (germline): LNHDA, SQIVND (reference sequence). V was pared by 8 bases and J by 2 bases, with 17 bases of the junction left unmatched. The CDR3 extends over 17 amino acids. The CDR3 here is CASWPGGLPARNYGYTF. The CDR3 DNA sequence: TGTGCCAGTTGGCCAGGGGGGCTACCGGCGAGAAACTATGGCTACACCTTC.

CDR3 sequence (DNA): TGTGCCAGCAGTTACATACAGGGGGGATACACTGAAGCTTTCTTT. This gives the protein CASSYIQGGYTEAFF. J is TRBJ1-1 and V is TRBV6-5; 8 bases align to TRBD1. Germline V gene sequence: CDR1 MNHEY, CDR2 SVGAGI. The CDR3 contains 15 residues. J lost 3 bases, V lost 2 bases, and 5 bases had no gene match.

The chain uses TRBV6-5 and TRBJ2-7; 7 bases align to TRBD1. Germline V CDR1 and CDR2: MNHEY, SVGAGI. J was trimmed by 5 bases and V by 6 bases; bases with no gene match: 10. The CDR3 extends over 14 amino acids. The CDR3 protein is CASRGSTGFNEQYF. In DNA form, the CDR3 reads TGTGCCAGCAGAGGCTCGACAGGGTTCAACGAGCAGTACTTC.